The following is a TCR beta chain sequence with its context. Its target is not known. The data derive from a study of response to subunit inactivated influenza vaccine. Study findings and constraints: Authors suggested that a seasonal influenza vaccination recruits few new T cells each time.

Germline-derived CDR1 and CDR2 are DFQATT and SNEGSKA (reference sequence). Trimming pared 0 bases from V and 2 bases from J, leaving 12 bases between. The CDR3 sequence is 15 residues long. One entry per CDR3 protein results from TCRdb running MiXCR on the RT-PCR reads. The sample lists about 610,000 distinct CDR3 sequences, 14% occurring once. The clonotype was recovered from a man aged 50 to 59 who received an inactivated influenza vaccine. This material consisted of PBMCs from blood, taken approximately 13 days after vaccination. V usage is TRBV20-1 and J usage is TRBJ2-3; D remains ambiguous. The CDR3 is CSARDFGSTTDTQYF. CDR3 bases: TGCAGTGCTAGAGACTTTGGCTCAACCACAGATACGCAGTATTTT.